The 30 T cell receptor beta chains below come from one sample, sequenced in a study of T cells in Graves' hyperthyroidism and ophthalmopathy. RNA transcripts served as the template for amplifying TCR beta CDR3 regions. When the TCR CDR3 underwent first-round RT-PCR, the HTBI primer set was used. From the multiplex PCR reads, TCRdb called clonotypes with MiXCR, one entry per CDR3 protein. The table has approximately 400,000 distinct CDR3 sequences, about 16% seen once; the top ten hold 30% to 35%. Specimen: blood. All receptors come from a woman aged 30 to 39 with Graves' hyperthyroidism.

This clonotype was detected only a few times. The V and J genes are TRBV7-3 and TRBJ2-3; D might be TRBD1 or TRBD2, each matching 6 bases. The CDR3 contains 13 residues. Between the trimmed V and J ends, which lost 4 bases and 9 bases, there was a span of 14 bases. Germline V gives CDR1 SGHTA, CDR2 FQGTGA. The CDR3 reads CASSSEGGGTQYF. The CDR3 DNA reads as TGTGCCAGCAGCTCAGAGGGGGGAGGCACGCAGTATTTT.

This clonotype was seen at least ten times. The chain joins TRBV11-2 to TRBJ2-7; D call uncertain. The CDR3 loop spans 15 amino acids. Germline V lookup: CDR1 SGHAT, CDR2 FQNNGV. V lost 3 bases and J 5 bases, leaving 17 bases between the germline ends. The DNA of the CDR3 is TGTGCCAGCAGCTTGGAAGGATCCCTCCCCAACGAGCAGTACTTC. Amino acids: CASSLEGSLPNEQYF.

This clonotype was detected ten times or more. The chain links TRBV18 to TRBJ2-5, with TRBD2 as a possible D gene (5 bases). V was clipped by 3 bases and J by 5 bases, with 16 bases between them. CDR1 KGHSH and CDR2 LQKENI come from the germline V gene. CDR3 size: 15 residues. CDR3 in amino acids: CASSPSTGVEETQYF. In DNA, the CDR3 is TGTGCCAGCTCACCGAGTACCGGGGTTGAGGAGACCCAGTACTTC.

This clonotype was observed a handful of times. The V call is TRBV24-1, the J call TRBJ2-4; D uncertain. Trimming shortened V by 12 bases and J by 0 bases, and 14 bases separated the two germline ends. The V gene's germline CDR1 is KGHDR and CDR2 SFDVKD. The CDR3 consists of 14 residues. The CDR3 bases are TGTGCCTACCGTAGGAGACTAGCCAAAAACATTCAGTACTTC. Translating it yields CAYRRRLAKNIQYF.

This clonotype was seen a handful of times. One end of the junction does not line up with germline, which may come from a read error. The chain joins TRBV20-1 to TRBJ2-7; perhaps D is TRBD1 or TRBD2 (5 bases each). CDR3 length: 14 amino acids. The germline V gene encodes CDR1 DFQATT and CDR2 SNEGSKA (reference sequence). CDR3 coding DNA: TGCAGTGCGGACCGGGACCCCGGCACCTACGAGCAGCACTTC. Amino acid sequence: CSADRDPGTYEQHF.

This clonotype was recorded at least ten times. This chain links TRBV25-1 with TRBJ2-2; 8 bases are a match to TRBD2. Trimming cost V 2 bases and J 7 bases; bases outside gene matches: 6. This CDR3 is built from 15 residues. Germline loops: CDR1 MGHDK, CDR2 SYGVNS. CDR3 in DNA: TGTGCCAGCAGTGAAACGCGGGGGGCGGTCGGGGAGCTGTTTTTT. Translated, it gives CASSETRGAVGELFF.

V usage is TRBV10-3 and J usage is TRBJ2-1; a weak D match, TRBD2 (5 bases). The DNA end is a closer match to TRBJ2-7, so the J assignment may be wrong. The CDR3 has 13 residues. Per germline, CDR1 ENHRY and CDR2 SYGVKD. DNA for the CDR3: TGTGCCACGGAGGACCAATCCTACAATGAGCAGTACTTC. Translation: CATEDQSYNEQYF.

In DNA form, the CDR3 reads TGTGCCAGCAGCTTGCCGGGGGCGCGGACCGGGGAGCTGTTTTTT. Encoded protein: CASSLPGARTGELFF. The chain recombines TRBV5-8 with TRBJ2-2; tentatively, D is TRBD1 or TRBD2 (6 bases each). The germline CDR1 and CDR2 sequences are SGHTS and YDEGEE. CDR3 size: 15 residues. V lost 1 base and J 5 bases, leaving 12 bases between the germline ends.

This clonotype was detected ten times or more. This sequence joins TRBV20-1 and TRBJ2-1; 7 bases fit TRBD2. Germline V gene lookup returns CDR1 DFQATT and CDR2 SNEGSKA (reference sequence). This CDR3 has 13 amino acids. The CDR3 here is CRSGTTFGNEQFF. In nucleotides, the CDR3 is TGCAGATCCGGGACTACCTTCGGCAATGAGCAGTTCTTC.

This clonotype was observed at least ten times. V usage is TRBV20-1 and J usage is TRBJ2-3; TRBD2 matches 7 bases. V gave up 5 bases and J gave up 1 base; unmatched junction bases: 9. This CDR3 spans 15 amino acids. Germline V gene data show CDR1 as DFQATT and CDR2 as SNEGSKA (reference sequence). The CDR3 sequence is CSAGLSGFGTDTQYF. The CDR3 nucleotides read TGCAGTGCTGGTCTTAGCGGGTTTGGCACAGATACGCAGTATTTT.

This clonotype has a handful of counts. The rearrangement uses TRBV6-5 and TRBJ2-7; TRBD1 might be the D (6 bases). The length of the CDR3 is 15 residues. Germline V gives CDR1 MNHEY, CDR2 SVGAGI. Trimming took 2 bases from V and 4 from J, leaving 15 bases between them. CDR3 in DNA: TGTGCCAGCAGTTACGACGTCAGGGGTTTTTACGAGCAGTACTTC. Its protein product is CASSYDVRGFYEQYF.

The V call is TRBV2, the J call TRBJ2-5, with a weak D call TRBD1 (5 bases). CDR3 length equals 14 residues. Trimming removed 4 bases from V and 5 bases from J, with 14 bases in between. Germline-derived CDR1 and CDR2 are SNHLY and FYNNEI. Here the CDR3 DNA reads TGTGCCAGCAGTGCAGGGCCAAGTGCGGAGACCCAGTACTTC. It specifies CASSAGPSAETQYF.

This clonotype was counted between two and nine times. The V gene is TRBV28, the J gene TRBJ1-5; unclear D gene. Trimming shortened V by 9 bases and J by 6 bases, and 18 bases separated the two germline ends. Per the germline V gene, CDR1 is MDHEN and CDR2 is SYDVKM. The CDR3 extends over 14 amino acids. CDR3 bases: TGTGCCAGTCTAATACCCCACCGGGGTCAGCCCCAGCATTTT. As protein: CASLIPHRGQPQHF. Looking up the rest from reference TRBV28 and TRBJ1-5 gives the full variable domain: DVKVTQSSRYLVKRTGEKVFLECVQDMDHENMFWYRQDPGLGLRLIYFSYDVKMKEKGDIPEGYSVSREKKERFSLILESASTNQTSMYLCASLIPHRGQPQHFGDGTRLSIL.

J is TRBJ2-7 and V is TRBV6-9; weak D call: TRBD1 (8 bases). The CDR3 totals 15 residues. Trimming took 2 bases from V and 5 from J, leaving 16 bases between them. Germline V gene data show CDR1 as MNHGY and CDR2 as SVAAGI. The CDR3 reads CASSYPRTGRDEQYF. The DNA for the CDR3 is TGTGCCAGCAGTTATCCCCGGACAGGGAGGGACGAGCAGTACTTC.

The chain employs TRBV5-1 and TRBJ2-7; D is uncertain. Germline loops: CDR1 SGHRS, CDR2 YFSETQ. This CDR3 is built from 17 residues. V was cut by 0 bases and J by 0 bases, with 16 bases left in between. The CDR3 sequence: CASSLGITGLPSYEQYF. The CDR3 region has the DNA TGCGCCAGCAGCTTGGGTATTACGGGTTTACCCTCCTACGAGCAGTACTTC.

This clonotype was observed many times. This chain joins TRBV3-1 and TRBJ1-1; D is unclear. The CDR3 consists of 13 residues. Between the trimmed V and J ends, which lost 0 bases and 5 bases, there was a span of 7 bases. The V gene's germline CDR1 is LGHDT and CDR2 YNNKEL (reference sequence). The CDR3 protein is CASSQERRTEAFF. DNA of the CDR3: TGTGCCAGCAGCCAAGAACGGAGGACTGAAGCTTTCTTT.

The rearrangement uses TRBV14 and TRBJ2-6; D is unclear. Trimming pared 5 bases from V and 0 bases from J, leaving 5 bases between. The CDR3 sequence is 14 residues long. In germline, CDR1 is SGHDN, CDR2 FVKESK. The CDR3 sequence: CASSGRSGANVLTF. For the CDR3, the DNA is TGTGCCAGCAGCGGGCGCTCTGGGGCCAACGTCCTGACTTTC.

This clonotype was counted ten times or more. The V call is TRBV18, the J call TRBJ1-1; no reliable D call. The germline V gene encodes CDR1 KGHSH and CDR2 LQKENI. V shed 3 bases and J shed 6 bases, with 11 bases lying between them. The CDR3 loop spans 13 amino acids. CDR3 in DNA: TGTGCCAGCTCACCCCAAGGGAGCTCTGAAGCTTTCTTT. Protein product: CASSPQGSSEAFF.

In its sample, this clonotype was seen many times. The V call is TRBV10-3, the J call TRBJ2-7; TRBD2 is a possible D gene (7 bases). V dropped 8 bases and J dropped 3 bases, with 17 bases sitting between them. The CDR3 consists of 14 residues. Germline V CDR1 and CDR2: ENHRY, SYGVKD. Here the CDR3 reads CAIPGGPGHYEQYF. The CDR3 coding sequence is TGTGCCATCCCCGGGGGGCCGGGACACTACGAGCAGTACTTC.

This sequence joins TRBV12-3 or TRBV12-4 and TRBJ2-7; 9 bases fit TRBD2. With V trimmed by 5 bases and J by 0 bases, 14 bases remained unmatched. The CDR3 covers 18 residues. As DNA, the CDR3 is TGTGCCAGCAGTCACTCCCCCGTAGCGGGAGCTATCTCCTACGAGCAGTACTTC. It translates to CASSHSPVAGAISYEQYF.

In this sample, this clonotype turned up many times. The chain combines TRBV7-2 with TRBJ1-1; tentative D call: TRBD1 (6 bases). The CDR3 runs 14 residues. The germline gives CDR1 SGHTA, CDR2 FQGNSA. The germline V and J ends were trimmed by 1 base and 2 bases, with 8 bases remaining between them. The CDR3 nucleotides are TGTGCCAGCAGCTTAGAGGGGGTAAACACTGAAGCTTTCTTT. This codes for CASSLEGVNTEAFF.

This chain joins TRBV12-5 and TRBJ2-3; TRBD2 is a possible D gene (6 bases). V was pared by 2 bases and J by 2 bases, with 23 bases between. The CDR3 sequence is 19 residues long. In germline, CDR1 is LGHNT, CDR2 FRNRAP. The CDR3 DNA is TGTGCTAGTGGTTTGTCGACGGGGGTAGCGGCCTACTACACAGATACGCAGTATTTT. This sequence encodes CASGLSTGVAAYYTDTQYF.

This clonotype was detected many times. The chain has TRBV12-3 or TRBV12-4 and TRBJ2-5, with unresolved D. V was clipped by 4 bases and J by 1 base, with 19 bases between them. This CDR3 has 17 amino acids. The CDR3 region is CASSSSGAGPSQETQYF. The CDR3 DNA reads as TGTGCCAGCAGTTCCTCGGGTGCAGGCCCATCCCAAGAGACCCAGTACTTC.

This clonotype showed up many times. The chain combines TRBV30 with TRBJ1-5; D remains ambiguous. The CDR3 is made up of 11 amino acids. CDR1 and CDR2 (germline): GTSNPN, SVGIG (reference sequence). The V end was cut by 2 bases, the J end by 8 bases, with 7 bases between. The CDR3 loop is CAWSYGEPQHF. CDR3 coding DNA: TGTGCCTGGAGTTACGGGGAGCCCCAGCATTTT.

This clonotype was seen ten or more times. The chain is built from TRBV20-1 and TRBJ1-2; the D gene is possibly TRBD1 (6 bases). Trimming took 3 bases from V and 4 from J, leaving 15 bases between them. The germline V gene encodes CDR1 DFQATT and CDR2 SNEGSKA (reference sequence). This CDR3 spans 14 amino acids. The CDR3 is CSASLGGEVYGYTF. In DNA form, the CDR3 reads TGCAGTGCTAGTCTCGGGGGCGAGGTCTATGGCTACACCTTC.

The table lists this clonotype with many counts. The chain recombines TRBV5-1 with TRBJ1-4; D gene uncertain. Germline assignment: CDR1 SGHRS and CDR2 YFSETQ. V was cut by 2 bases and J by 6 bases, with 11 bases left in between. The CDR3 is 14 amino acids. CDR3 sequence (DNA): TGCGCCAGCAGCTTTGGACGGCAGGATGAAAAACTGTTTTTT. This encodes CASSFGRQDEKLFF.

The CDR3 DNA reads TGCGCCAGCACCGGACAGAACCCGATATGGGGCTATGGCTACACCTTC. It encodes CASTGQNPIWGYGYTF. The chain combines TRBV5-1 with TRBJ1-2, with D possibly matching TRBD1 (6 bases). The V end lost 6 bases, the J end lost 4 bases, and 22 bases lay between the germline ends. Germline CDR1 SGHRS, CDR2 YFSETQ. This CDR3 is 16 amino acids long.

V usage is TRBV28 and J usage is TRBJ2-7; D unclear. This CDR3 contains 14 residues. V was clipped by 6 bases and J by 6 bases, with 18 bases between them. Germline assignment: CDR1 MDHEN and CDR2 SYDVKM. CDR3 nucleotide sequence: TGTGCCAGCAGCCGCCCTCCCTGGGCTTTCGAGCAGTACTTC. This codes for CASSRPPWAFEQYF.

This clonotype was observed a handful of times. DNA of the CDR3: TGTGCCAGCAGGTTACAGGGTGACACTGAAGCTTTCTTT. It codes for CASRLQGDTEAFF. This chain joins TRBV7-2 and TRBJ1-1; D is perhaps TRBD1 (6 bases). Trimming pared 6 bases from V and 3 bases from J, leaving 11 bases between. The CDR3 length is 13 residues. CDR1 is SGHTA, CDR2 FQGNSA, per germline. Supplemented by reference TRBV7-2 and TRBJ1-1, the full variable domain reads GAGVSQSPSNKVTEKGKDVELRCDPISGHTALYWYRQSLGQGLEFLIYFQGNSAPDKSGLPSDRFSAERTGGSVSTLTIQRTQQEDSAVYLCASRLQGDTEAFFGQGTRLTVV.

At least ten counts were recorded for this clonotype. J is TRBJ2-7 and V is TRBV7-9; TRBD2 is a possible D gene (6 bases). This CDR3 region has 15 residues. Per the germline V gene, CDR1 is SEHNR and CDR2 is FQNEAQ (reference sequence). The ends were cut back, 4 bases at V and 3 bases at J, with 16 bases in the middle. The DNA for the CDR3 is TGTGCCAGCAGCTCCATGCGACTAGTTTACTACGAGCAGTACTTC. Its translation: CASSSMRLVYYEQYF.